This T cell receptor (beta chain) appears in the sequencing data of a study of cytomegalovirus exposure and HLA in healthy donors. The study's findings and limits: Subsequent analysis of the approximately 110 validation repertoires found a tendency for first-cohort TCR clusters to co-occur.

As concerns this clone: Antigen unknown.

Only in-frame clones appear in the TCRdb table, and some are missing; sequencing was by immunoSEQ multiplex PCR. Here the sample spans around 86,000 clones, under 95% being singletons. The donors belonged to the approximately 120-subject validation cohort, separate from the approximately 670-subject first cohort. There are 13 residues in the CDR3. The V end was cut by 2 bases, the J end by 5 bases, with 9 bases between. The germline V gene encodes CDR1 WSHSY and CDR2 SAAADI. The sequencing input was PBMCs. V and J are TRBV10-2 and TRBJ2-5; D unresolved. The clonotype was recovered from a young woman in good health and CMV-seropositive. This CDR3 is CASSETEKETQYF. For the CDR3, the DNA is TGCGCCAGCAGTGAGACTGAGAAGGAGACCCAGTACTTC.